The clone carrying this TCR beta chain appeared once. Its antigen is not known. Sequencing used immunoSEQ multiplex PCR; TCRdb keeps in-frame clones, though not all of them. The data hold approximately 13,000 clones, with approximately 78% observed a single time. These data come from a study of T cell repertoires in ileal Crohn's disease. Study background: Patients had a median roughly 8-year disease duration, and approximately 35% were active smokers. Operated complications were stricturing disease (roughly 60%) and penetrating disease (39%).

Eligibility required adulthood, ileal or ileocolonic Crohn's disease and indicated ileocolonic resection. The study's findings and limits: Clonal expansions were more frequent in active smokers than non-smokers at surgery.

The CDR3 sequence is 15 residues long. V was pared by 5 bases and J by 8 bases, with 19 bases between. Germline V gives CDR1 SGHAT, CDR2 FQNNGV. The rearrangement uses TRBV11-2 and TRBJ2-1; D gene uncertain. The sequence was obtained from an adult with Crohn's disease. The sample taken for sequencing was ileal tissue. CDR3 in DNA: TGTGCCAGCAGCCTCGGCAGGCCGTCTTACGATGAGCAGTTCTTC. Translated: CASSLGRPSYDEQFF.